The 2 T cell receptor beta chains reported below all come from one sample, sequenced in a study of cytomegalovirus exposure and HLA in healthy donors. The PCR made use of 60 Vbeta and 13 Jbeta primers. Libraries were prepared by immunoSEQ multiplex PCR; TCRdb keeps only in-frame clonotypes and omits some of them. The sample yields 110,000 to 150,000 clones, approximately 81% seen once. The sequenced material came from PBMCs. The receptor set was obtained from a woman between 40 and 55 years old in good health and CMV-seropositive.

The rearrangement uses TRBV4-2 and TRBJ1-6, with 8 bases aligning to TRBD1. Looked up from germline, CDR1 is LGHNA and CDR2 is YNFKEQ. After removal of 0 bases from V and 7 bases from J, the junction contained 5 bases not matched to a gene. The CDR3 sequence is 16 residues long. The CDR3 coding sequence is TGTGCCAGCAGCCAAGATTTGGGACAGGCCAATTCACCCCTCCACTTT. Its protein product is CASSQDLGQANSPLHF.

J is TRBJ1-1 and V is TRBV6-6; 9 bases fit TRBD1. Trimming removed 8 bases from V and 5 bases from J; junction bases left unmatched: 6. The CDR3 is made up of 13 amino acids. CDR1 and CDR2 from the germline V gene are MNHNY and SVGAGI (reference sequence). The CDR3 DNA reads as TGTGCCAGCGGTGGGACAGGGAGGACTGAAGCTTTCTTT. This codes for CASGGTGRTEAFF.